Shown below are 25 T cell receptor beta chains from a single sample sequenced in a study of long-term antiretroviral therapy in people with HIV. Survey-level resolution applied to immunoSEQ assay v3.0. Method: immunoSEQ multiplex PCR; TCRdb's copy keeps in-frame clones and lacks some. The sample gives 13,000 or so clones, around 73% of which show up once; roughly an eighth is in the top ten. The material sequenced was unsorted PBMCs, taken 1.3 years after starting antiretroviral therapy. The receptors were gathered from a young woman with HIV.

This clone was picked up one time. The chain combines TRBV10-3 with TRBJ2-3; D might be TRBD1 (6 bases). Germline CDR1 reads ENHRY; CDR2 reads SYGVKD. V lost 7 bases, J lost 3 bases, and 26 bases lay in between. The CDR3 is 18 amino acids. CDR3 protein: CAIKTKTGQGSSTDTQYF. The CDR3 nucleotides read TGTGCCATCAAGACGAAAACCGGGCAGGGGAGTAGTACAGATACGCAGTATTTT.

The genes are TRBV7-9 and TRBJ1-4, with D hard to call. Germline CDR1 is SEHNR and CDR2 is FQNEAQ (reference sequence). V was trimmed by 5 bases and J by 9 bases, leaving 19 bases between them. The CDR3 covers 15 residues. The CDR3 reads CASSGRTSEVQKLFF. The CDR3 region has the DNA TGTGCCAGCAGCGGACGGACTTCGGAGGTACAAAAACTGTTTTTT.

The chain has TRBV9 and TRBJ2-3; 8 nucleotides line up with TRBD2. Germline V CDR1 and CDR2: SGDLS, YYNGEE. The CDR3 covers 16 residues. The junction had 10 bases not matched to a gene; V was cut back by 5 bases and J by 2 bases. The chain's CDR3 is CASRPGLVPVTDTQYF. In DNA, the CDR3 is TGTGCCAGCAGACCGGGACTAGTGCCCGTCACAGATACGCAGTATTTT.

The chain has TRBV29-1 and TRBJ2-3; tentative D call: TRBD2 (7 bases). This CDR3 spans 14 amino acids. Germline CDR1 SQVTM, CDR2 ANQGSEA. V was trimmed by 4 bases and J by 4 bases, leaving 15 bases between them. This chain's CDR3 is CSVVSRGGADTQYF. CDR3 coding DNA: TGCAGCGTTGTTAGCAGGGGAGGGGCAGATACGCAGTATTTT.

The sample holds one count of this clone. The gene calls are TRBV4-3 and TRBJ1-2, with a tentative D call TRBD1 (6 bases). The germline V and J ends were trimmed by 3 bases and 3 bases, with 14 bases remaining between them. CDR1 and CDR2 from the germline V gene are LGHNA and YSLEER. The CDR3 has 15 amino acids. CDR3 residues: CASSQEDSVHYGYTF. The CDR3 nucleotides read TGCGCCAGCAGCCAGGAGGACAGCGTACACTATGGCTACACCTTC.

The chain links TRBV6-4 to TRBJ2-4, with D perhaps TRBD2 (6 bases). The CDR3 sequence is 15 residues long. Looked up from germline, CDR1 is MRHNA and CDR2 is SNTAGT. Deletions cut 7 bases from V and 8 bases from J, with 21 bases between. The CDR3 bases are TGTGCCAGCACCTCAACAGGCCCCTGGAGGGACATTCAGTACTTC. This translates into CASTSTGPWRDIQYF.

The rearrangement joins TRBV5-1 to TRBJ1-4; TRBD1 matches 8 bases. Unmatched junction bases numbered 7, after V lost 1 base and J lost 8 bases. Germline V lookup: CDR1 SGHRS, CDR2 YFSETQ. The CDR3 covers 15 residues. Here the CDR3 DNA reads TGCGCCAGCAGCTTGCGAACAGGGGGGAACGAAAAACTGTTTTTT. Its protein product is CASSLRTGGNEKLFF.

V and J are TRBV10-3 and TRBJ2-7; 11 nucleotides line up with TRBD1. The CDR3 is 15 amino acids. The V gene's germline CDR1 is ENHRY and CDR2 SYGVKD. V dropped 4 bases and J dropped 3; count of bases not matched to a gene: 5. The CDR3 here is CAISVGTGGIYEQYF. Written as DNA, the CDR3 is TGTGCCATCAGTGTGGGGACAGGGGGGATCTACGAGCAGTACTTC.

This CDR3 reads CASSQGPSGSYEQYF. The CDR3 DNA is TGCGCCAGCAGCCAAGGGCCTAGCGGGAGCTACGAGCAGTACTTC. The V gene is TRBV4-1, the J gene TRBJ2-7, with 10 bases identical to TRBD2. V shed 1 base, J shed 3 bases, and the junction held 3 bases outside the gene matches. Germline V gene data show CDR1 as MGHRA and CDR2 as YSYEKL. The CDR3 contains 15 residues.

The V gene is TRBV28, the J gene TRBJ2-6; 8 nucleotides line up with TRBD2. CDR1 MDHEN and CDR2 SYDVKM come from the germline V gene. CDR3 length equals 16 residues. The V and J ends lost 7 bases and 0 bases, in that order; junction bases with no gene match: 5. As DNA, the CDR3 is TGTGCCAGCACCCCCGGGGGGGTCTCTGGGGCCAACGTCCTGACTTTC. It specifies CASTPGGVSGANVLTF.

The chain has TRBV11-2 and TRBJ2-1, with 12 bases that match TRBD2. Germline CDR1 reads SGHAT; CDR2 reads FQNNGV. The length of the CDR3 is 14 residues. The V gene end was trimmed by 5 bases and the J gene end by 6 bases; junction bases not matched to a gene: 2. As DNA, the CDR3 is TGTGCCAGCAGCGGGACTAGCGGGCCCAATGAGCAGTTCTTC. Amino acid sequence: CASSGTSGPNEQFF.

V gene TRBV27 combines with J gene TRBJ1-6; D gene ambiguous. The germline CDR1 and CDR2 sequences are MNHEY and SMNVEV (reference sequence). The CDR3 runs 18 residues. V dropped 5 bases and J dropped 4 bases, with 21 bases sitting between them. CDR3 protein: CASSQYANRWGYNSPLHF. As DNA, the CDR3 is TGTGCCAGCAGTCAATATGCGAACAGATGGGGTTATAATTCACCCCTCCACTTT.

V gene TRBV15 combines with J gene TRBJ2-7, with 9 bases aligning to TRBD1. Unmatched junction bases numbered 14, after V lost 2 bases and J lost 6 bases. This CDR3 comprises 17 residues. CDR1 and CDR2 (germline): LNHNV, YYDKDF (reference sequence). CDR3 DNA: TGTGCCACCAGCAGACCGACAACCCGGGACAGGGACCTCGAGCAGTACTTC. It translates to CATSRPTTRDRDLEQYF.

V usage is TRBV29-1 and J usage is TRBJ2-1; 9 bases map to TRBD2. Germline-derived CDR1 and CDR2 are SQVTM and ANQGSEA. The ends lost 4 bases at V and 7 bases at J; junction bases unmatched: 14. This CDR3 contains 16 residues. This CDR3 is CSVGPLPGGGANEQFF. DNA of the CDR3: TGCAGCGTTGGCCCCCTCCCCGGCGGGGGGGCTAATGAGCAGTTCTTC.

CDR3 in amino acids: CASSSVGGTYEQYF. The CDR3 DNA reads as TGCGCCAGCAGCTCCGTCGGGGGCACCTACGAGCAGTACTTC. This sequence joins TRBV4-3 and TRBJ2-7; D possibly matches TRBD1 or TRBD2 (6 bases each). Looked up from germline, CDR1 is LGHNA and CDR2 is YSLEER. The CDR3 contains 14 residues. Trimming removed 5 bases from V and 2 bases from J, with 13 bases in between.

By its share, this clone is medium-sized. J is TRBJ2-2 and V is TRBV14; D not certain. From germline, CDR1 is SGHDN and CDR2 FVKESK. The CDR3 covers 16 residues. V shed 0 bases and J shed 4 bases, with 12 bases lying between them. CDR3 region: CASSQDLMASTGELFF. CDR3 DNA sequence: TGTGCCAGCAGCCAAGATTTAATGGCTAGCACCGGGGAGCTGTTTTTT.

The chain employs TRBV9 and TRBJ2-5; TRBD1 might be the D (6 bases). This CDR3 is 15 amino acids long. Germline CDR1 reads SGDLS; CDR2 reads YYNGEE. V was shortened by 2 bases and J by 9 bases, with 20 bases between the two germline ends. Here the CDR3 reads CASSVTGSQGLPQYF. The CDR3 DNA sequence: TGTGCCAGCAGCGTGACAGGAAGTCAAGGGTTGCCCCAGTACTTC.

The gene calls are TRBV7-6 and TRBJ2-1; D gene unclear. The germline V gene has CDR1 SGHVS and CDR2 FNYEAQ. The V and J ends lost 2 bases and 5 bases respectively, with 7 bases between them. The CDR3 runs to 13 residues. The CDR3 DNA is TGTGCCAGCAGCTTACGTAGACACAATGAGCAGTTCTTC. Amino acids: CASSLRRHNEQFF.

The rearrangement uses TRBV9 and TRBJ2-7; D is perhaps TRBD2 (7 bases). The CDR3 covers 13 residues. The V gene lost 3 bases and the J gene lost 3 bases, with 10 bases spanning the gap. CDR1 SGDLS and CDR2 YYNGEE come from the germline V gene. This CDR3 is CASSGGGGYEQYF. CDR3 DNA sequence: TGTGCCAGCAGCGGGGGGGGCGGCTACGAGCAGTACTTC.

V usage is TRBV30 and J usage is TRBJ2-2; D is undetermined. The V end lost 1 base, the J end lost 5 bases, and 2 bases lay between the germline ends. This CDR3 comprises 11 residues. The V gene's germline CDR1 is GTSNPN and CDR2 SVGIG (reference sequence). CDR3 sequence reads: CAWSGTGELFF. The CDR3 DNA is TGTGCCTGGAGTGGGACCGGGGAGCTGTTTTTT. The full variable domain, completed using reference TRBV30 and TRBJ2-2, is SQTIHQWPATLVQPVGSPLSLECTVEGTSNPNLYWYRQAAGRGLQLLFYSVGIGQISSEVPQNLSASRPQDRQFILSSKKLLLSDSGFYLCAWSGTGELFFGEGSRLTVL.

The V gene is TRBV4-1, the J gene TRBJ1-2, with 7 bases fitting TRBD1. After removal of 3 bases from V and 5 bases from J, the junction contained 18 bases not matched to a gene. Germline CDR1 and CDR2: MGHRA and YSYEKL. The CDR3 covers 18 residues. The CDR3 protein is CASSQVPGQRKIGYGYTF. CDR3 in DNA: TGCGCCAGCAGCCAGGTACCGGGACAGCGAAAAATCGGATATGGCTACACCTTC.

The chain recombines TRBV7-8 with TRBJ1-2; 7 bases agree with TRBD1. CDR1 is SGHVS and CDR2 is FQNEAQ in the germline V gene. The V segment lost 4 bases and the J segment 3 bases; nucleotides outside the gene matches: 5. CDR3 size: 14 residues. DNA for the CDR3: TGTGCCAGCAGCTACTCCGGGACAGACTATGGCTACACCTTC. Protein product: CASSYSGTDYGYTF.

CDR3 DNA sequence: TGTGCCAGCAGTTTACGGTGGGGGGTATGGTTAGCCTACGAGCAGTACTTC. This encodes CASSLRWGVWLAYEQYF. This chain connects TRBV27 to TRBJ2-7, with D perhaps TRBD2 (6 bases). Trimming left V 2 bases short and J 2 bases short, with 19 bases between. The CDR3 is 17 residues long. Germline V gene sequence: CDR1 MNHEY, CDR2 SMNVEV (reference sequence).

The rearrangement joins TRBV6-5 to TRBJ2-7; possibly TRBD1 or TRBD2 for D (5 bases each). This CDR3 region has 14 residues. Between the trimmed V and J ends, which lost 6 bases and 4 bases, there was a span of 16 bases. CDR1 is MNHEY and CDR2 is SVGAGI in the germline V gene. The CDR3 sequence: CASRWGPGPYEQYF. The CDR3 region has the DNA TGTGCCAGCAGGTGGGGCCCGGGGCCTTACGAGCAGTACTTC.

The chain carries TRBV9 and TRBJ1-2; D not resolved. CDR3 length: 12 amino acids. The germline gives CDR1 SGDLS, CDR2 YYNGEE. V dropped 0 bases and J dropped 7 bases, with 7 bases sitting between them. CDR3 sequence (DNA): TGTGCCAGCAGCGTAGGTGTTCGTGGCTACACCTTC. Its translation: CASSVGVRGYTF.